This TCR beta chain was recorded in a study of blood T cell repertoires in COVID-19. This CDR3 is built from 12 residues. Germline V gives CDR1 GTSNPN, CDR2 SVGIG (reference sequence). V was trimmed by 1 base and J by 8 bases, leaving 9 bases between them. In the authors' workflow: Counts of nucleated cells, estimated from reference gene primer amplification, were obtained. TCRdb's copy holds only in-frame clones and misses some; the assay was immunoSEQ multiplex PCR. The V and J calls and clone size are taken from that table; D and trimming were inferred from the DNA. Counted here are 180,000 or so clones, 85% occurring once; the ten biggest clones make up 6.5% to 10%.

This chain links TRBV30 with TRBJ2-1; perhaps TRBD1 as D (6 bases). The sequenced material came from peripheral blood. The TCR sequence derives from a woman aged 60 to 75 with acute or convalescent COVID-19. In DNA, the CDR3 is TGTGCCTGGAGTGACGACAGGTATGAGCAGTTCTTC. Protein product: CAWSDDRYEQFF. Variable domain in full (rest from reference TRBV30 and TRBJ2-1): SQTIHQWPATLVQPVGSPLSLECTVEGTSNPNLYWYRQAAGRGLQLLFYSVGIGQISSEVPQNLSASRPQDRQFILSSKKLLLSDSGFYLCAWSDDRYEQFFGPGTRLTVL.